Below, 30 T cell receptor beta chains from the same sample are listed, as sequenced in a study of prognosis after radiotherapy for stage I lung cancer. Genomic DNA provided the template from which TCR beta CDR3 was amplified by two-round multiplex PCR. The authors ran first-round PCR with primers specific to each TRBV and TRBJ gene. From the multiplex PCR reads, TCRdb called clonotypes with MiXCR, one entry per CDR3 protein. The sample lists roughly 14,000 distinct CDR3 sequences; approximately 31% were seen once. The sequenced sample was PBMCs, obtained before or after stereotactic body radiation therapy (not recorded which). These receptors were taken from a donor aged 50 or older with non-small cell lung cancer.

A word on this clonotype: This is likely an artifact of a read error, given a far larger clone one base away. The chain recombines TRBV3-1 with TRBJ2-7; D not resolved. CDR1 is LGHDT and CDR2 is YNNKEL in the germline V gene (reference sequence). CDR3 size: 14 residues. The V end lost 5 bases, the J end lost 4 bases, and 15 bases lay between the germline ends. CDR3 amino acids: CASSLVSKGYEQYF. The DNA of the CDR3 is TGTGCCAGCAGCTTAGTAAGCAAGGGTTACGAGCAGTACTTC.

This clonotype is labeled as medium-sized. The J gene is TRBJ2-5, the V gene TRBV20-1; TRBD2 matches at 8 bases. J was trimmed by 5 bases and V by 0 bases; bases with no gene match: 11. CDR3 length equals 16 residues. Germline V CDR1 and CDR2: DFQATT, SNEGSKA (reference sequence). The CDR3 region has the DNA TGCAGTGCTAGAGATGGGCGGGAGGCTTTCCCGGAGACCCAGTACTTC. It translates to CSARDGREAFPETQYF.

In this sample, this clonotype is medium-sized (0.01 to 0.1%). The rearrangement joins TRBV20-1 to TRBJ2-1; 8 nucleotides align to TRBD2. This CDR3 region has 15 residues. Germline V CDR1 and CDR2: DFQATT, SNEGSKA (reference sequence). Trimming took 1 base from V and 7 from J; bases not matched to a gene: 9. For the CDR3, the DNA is TGCAGTGCTAGAGTTGGTAGCGGGATAGGTAATGAGCAGTTCTTC. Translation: CSARVGSGIGNEQFF.

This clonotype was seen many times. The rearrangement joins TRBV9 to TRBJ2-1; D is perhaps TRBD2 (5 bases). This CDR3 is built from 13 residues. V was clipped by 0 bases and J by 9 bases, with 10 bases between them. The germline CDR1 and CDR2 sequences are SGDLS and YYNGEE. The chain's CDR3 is CASSVVSDAEQFF. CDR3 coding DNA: TGTGCCAGCAGCGTAGTTAGCGATGCTGAGCAGTTCTTC.

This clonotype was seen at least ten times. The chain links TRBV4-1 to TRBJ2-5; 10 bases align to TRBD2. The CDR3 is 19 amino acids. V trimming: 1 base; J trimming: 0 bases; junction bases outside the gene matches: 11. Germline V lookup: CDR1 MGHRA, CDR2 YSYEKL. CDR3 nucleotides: TGCGCCAGCAGCCAAGCGTGGGCTAGCGGGAGCCCCGACCAAGAGACCCAGTACTTC. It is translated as CASSQAWASGSPDQETQYF.

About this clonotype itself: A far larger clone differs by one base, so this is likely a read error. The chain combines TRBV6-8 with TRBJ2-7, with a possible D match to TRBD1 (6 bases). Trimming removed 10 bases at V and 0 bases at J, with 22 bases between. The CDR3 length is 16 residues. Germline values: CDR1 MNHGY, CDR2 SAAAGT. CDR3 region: CANSKPADSYSYEQYF. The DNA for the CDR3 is TGTGCCAACAGCAAACCCGCGGACAGCTACTCCTACGAGCAGTACTTC.

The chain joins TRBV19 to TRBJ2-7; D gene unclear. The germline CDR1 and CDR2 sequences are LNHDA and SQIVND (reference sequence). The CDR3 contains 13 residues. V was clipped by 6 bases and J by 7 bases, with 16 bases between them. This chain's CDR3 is CASSYDEVEEQYF. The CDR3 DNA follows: TGTGCCAGTAGCTATGATGAGGTTGAAGAGCAGTACTTC.

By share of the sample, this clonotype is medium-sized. The CDR3 DNA reads as TGTGCCAGCAGCCAAGATTTGGCAGGGACCTATGGCTACACCTTC. It codes for CASSQDLAGTYGYTF. The chain recombines TRBV3-2 with TRBJ1-2; the D call in the table, TRBD1, was not verified against the DNA. TRBV3-2 is a listed pseudogene. This CDR3 is built from 15 residues.

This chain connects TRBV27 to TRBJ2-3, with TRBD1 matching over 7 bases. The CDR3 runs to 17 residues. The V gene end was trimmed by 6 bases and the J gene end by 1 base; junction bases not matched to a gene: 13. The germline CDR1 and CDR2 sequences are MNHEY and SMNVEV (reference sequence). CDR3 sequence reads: CASRLMLSGGGTDTQYF. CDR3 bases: TGTGCCAGCAGACTTATGCTATCAGGGGGAGGCACAGATACGCAGTATTTT.

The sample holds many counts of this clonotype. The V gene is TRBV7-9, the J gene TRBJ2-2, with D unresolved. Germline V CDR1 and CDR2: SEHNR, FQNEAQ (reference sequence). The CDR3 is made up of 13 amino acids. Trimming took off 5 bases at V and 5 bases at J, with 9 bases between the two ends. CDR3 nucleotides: TGTGCCAGCAGCAACGACCCTACCGGGGAGCTGTTTTTT. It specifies CASSNDPTGELFF.

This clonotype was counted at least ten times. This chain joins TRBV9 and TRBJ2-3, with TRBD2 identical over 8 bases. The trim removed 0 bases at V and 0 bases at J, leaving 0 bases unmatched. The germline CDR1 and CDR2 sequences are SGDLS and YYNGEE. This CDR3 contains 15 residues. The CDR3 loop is CASSVASGSTDTQYF. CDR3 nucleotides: TGTGCCAGCAGCGTAGCTAGCGGGAGCACAGATACGCAGTATTTT.

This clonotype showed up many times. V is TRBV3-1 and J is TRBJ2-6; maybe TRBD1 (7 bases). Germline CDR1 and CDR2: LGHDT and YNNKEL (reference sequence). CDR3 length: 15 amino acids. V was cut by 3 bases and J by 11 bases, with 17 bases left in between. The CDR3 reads CASSHGGGPPYVLTF. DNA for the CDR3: TGTGCCAGCAGCCATGGAGGGGGCCCTCCCTACGTCCTGACTTTC.

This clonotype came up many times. The CDR3 nucleotides are TGCGCCAGCAGCCAAACCTGGTGGGACAACCTAGGCACCTACGAGCAGTACTTC. Translated: CASSQTWWDNLGTYEQYF. The chain has TRBV4-1 and TRBJ2-7; tentatively, D is TRBD1 (6 bases). The CDR3 covers 18 residues. Germline V CDR1 and CDR2: MGHRA, YSYEKL. Deletions cut 2 bases from V and 2 bases from J, with 22 bases between.

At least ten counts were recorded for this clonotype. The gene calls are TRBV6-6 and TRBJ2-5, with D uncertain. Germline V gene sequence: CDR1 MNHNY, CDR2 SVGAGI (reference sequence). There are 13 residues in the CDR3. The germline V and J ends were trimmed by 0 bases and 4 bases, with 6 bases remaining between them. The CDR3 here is CASSYSMRETQYF. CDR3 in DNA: TGTGCCAGCAGTTACTCGATGAGAGAGACCCAGTACTTC.

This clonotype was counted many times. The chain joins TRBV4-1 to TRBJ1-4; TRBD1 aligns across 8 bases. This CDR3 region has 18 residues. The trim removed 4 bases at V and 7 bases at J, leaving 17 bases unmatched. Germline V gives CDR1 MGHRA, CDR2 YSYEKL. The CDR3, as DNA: TGCGCCAGCAGCCGAAGCCCTCCCGGGACAGGTTTTGGTGAAAAACTGTTTTTT. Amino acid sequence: CASSRSPPGTGFGEKLFF.

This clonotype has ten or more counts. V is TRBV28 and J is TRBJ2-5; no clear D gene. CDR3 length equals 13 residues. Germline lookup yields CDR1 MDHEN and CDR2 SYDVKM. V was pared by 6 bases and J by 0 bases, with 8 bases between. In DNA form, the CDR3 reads TGTGCCAGCAGGATTGAGCACCAAGAGACCCAGTACTTC. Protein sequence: CASRIEHQETQYF.

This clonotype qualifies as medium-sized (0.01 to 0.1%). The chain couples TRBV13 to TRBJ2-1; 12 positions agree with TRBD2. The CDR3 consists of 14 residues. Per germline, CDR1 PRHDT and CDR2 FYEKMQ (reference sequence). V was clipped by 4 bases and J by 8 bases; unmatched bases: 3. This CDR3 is CASSSTSGRHEQFF. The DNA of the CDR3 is TGTGCCAGCAGCTCGACTAGCGGGAGACATGAGCAGTTCTTC. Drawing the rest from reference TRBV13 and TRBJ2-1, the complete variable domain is AAGVIQSPRHLIKEKRETATLKCYPIPRHDTVYWYQQGPGQDPQFLISFYEKMQSDKGSIPDRFSAQQFSDYHSELNMSSLELGDSALYFCASSSTSGRHEQFFGPGTRLTVL.

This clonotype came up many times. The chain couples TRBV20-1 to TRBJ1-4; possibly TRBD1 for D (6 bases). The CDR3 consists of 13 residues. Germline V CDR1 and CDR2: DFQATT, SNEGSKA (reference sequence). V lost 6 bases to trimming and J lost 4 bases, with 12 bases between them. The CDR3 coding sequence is TGCAGTGCCAGTACAGGGCGTAATGAAAAACTGTTTTTT. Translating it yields CSASTGRNEKLFF.

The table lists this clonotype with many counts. The CDR3 is CASRDRVNTEAFF. Here the CDR3 DNA reads TGTGCCAGCCGAGACAGGGTGAACACTGAAGCTTTCTTT. The chain recombines TRBV7-9 with TRBJ1-1, with 7 bases identical to TRBD1. The junction had 3 bases not matched to a gene; V was cut back by 8 bases and J by 0 bases. Per germline, CDR1 SEHNR and CDR2 FQNEAQ (reference sequence). This CDR3 contains 13 residues.

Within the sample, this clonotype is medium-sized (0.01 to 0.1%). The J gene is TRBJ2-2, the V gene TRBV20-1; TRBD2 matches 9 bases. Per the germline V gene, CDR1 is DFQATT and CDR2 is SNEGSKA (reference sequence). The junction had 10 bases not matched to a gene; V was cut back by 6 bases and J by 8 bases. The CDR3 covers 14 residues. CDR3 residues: CSATLAGAGGELFF. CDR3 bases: TGCAGTGCAACATTAGCGGGAGCGGGTGGGGAGCTGTTTTTT.

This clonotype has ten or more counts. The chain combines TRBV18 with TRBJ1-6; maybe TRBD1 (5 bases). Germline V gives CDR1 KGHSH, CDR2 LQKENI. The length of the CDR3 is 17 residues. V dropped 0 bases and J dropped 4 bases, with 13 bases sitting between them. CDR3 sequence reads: CASSPPFGTEYNSPLHF. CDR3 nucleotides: TGTGCCAGCTCACCACCGTTCGGGACGGAGTATAATTCACCCCTCCACTTT. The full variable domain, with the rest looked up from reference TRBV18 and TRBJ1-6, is NAGVMQNPRHLVRRRGQEARLRCSPMKGHSHVYWYRQLPEEGLKFMVYLQKENIIDESGMPKERFSAEFPKEGPSILRIQQVVRGDSAAYFCASSPPFGTEYNSPLHFGNGTRLTVT.

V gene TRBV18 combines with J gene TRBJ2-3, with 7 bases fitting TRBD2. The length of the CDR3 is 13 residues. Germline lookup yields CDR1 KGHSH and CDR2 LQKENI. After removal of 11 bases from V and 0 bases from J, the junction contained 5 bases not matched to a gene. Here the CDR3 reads CASRAGSTDTQYF. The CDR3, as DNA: TGTGCCTCACGAGCGGGAAGCACAGATACGCAGTATTTT.

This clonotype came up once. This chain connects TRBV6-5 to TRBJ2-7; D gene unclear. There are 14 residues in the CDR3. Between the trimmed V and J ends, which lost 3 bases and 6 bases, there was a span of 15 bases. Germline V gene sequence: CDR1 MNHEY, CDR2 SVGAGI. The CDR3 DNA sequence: TGTGCCAGCAGTTATGTGCCCTGGTTTGGCGAGCAGTACTTC. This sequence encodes CASSYVPWFGEQYF.

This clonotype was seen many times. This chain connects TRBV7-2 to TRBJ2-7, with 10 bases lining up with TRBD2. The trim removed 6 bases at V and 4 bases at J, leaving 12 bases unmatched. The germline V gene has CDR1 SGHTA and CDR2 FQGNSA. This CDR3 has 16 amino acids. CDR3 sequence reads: CASREHSGRSRYEQYF. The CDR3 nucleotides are TGTGCCAGCAGAGAACATAGCGGGAGGAGCAGGTACGAGCAGTACTTC.

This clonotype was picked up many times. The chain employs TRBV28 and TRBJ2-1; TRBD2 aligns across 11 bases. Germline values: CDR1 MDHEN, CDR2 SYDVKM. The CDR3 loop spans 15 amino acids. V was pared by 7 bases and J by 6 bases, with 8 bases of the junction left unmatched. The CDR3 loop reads CASISLAGVFNEQFF. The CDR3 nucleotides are TGTGCCAGCATCTCACTAGCGGGAGTCTTCAATGAGCAGTTCTTC.

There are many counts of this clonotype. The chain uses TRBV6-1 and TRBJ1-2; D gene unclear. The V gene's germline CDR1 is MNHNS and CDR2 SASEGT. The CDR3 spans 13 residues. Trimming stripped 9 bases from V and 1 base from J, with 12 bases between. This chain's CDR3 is CASREPVNYGYTF. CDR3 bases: TGTGCCAGTAGGGAGCCGGTTAACTATGGCTACACCTTC.

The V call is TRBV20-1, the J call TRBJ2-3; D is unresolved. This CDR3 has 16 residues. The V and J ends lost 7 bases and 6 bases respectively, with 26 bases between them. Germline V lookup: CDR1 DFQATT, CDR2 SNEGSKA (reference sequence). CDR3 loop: CSDNLPRSPRGDTQYF. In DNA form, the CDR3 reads TGCAGTGATAATCTCCCCAGGAGCCCCCGAGGCGATACGCAGTATTTT.

In DNA form, the CDR3 reads TGTGCCAGCAGTGTTGGGGGCGAGGGCACAGATACGCAGTATTTT. It is translated as CASSVGGEGTDTQYF. The genes are TRBV6-4 and TRBJ2-3, with D possibly TRBD1 on 6 matching bases. Trimming left V 4 bases short and J 1 base short, with 12 bases between. Germline V CDR1 and CDR2: MRHNA, SNTAGT. The CDR3 extends over 15 amino acids.

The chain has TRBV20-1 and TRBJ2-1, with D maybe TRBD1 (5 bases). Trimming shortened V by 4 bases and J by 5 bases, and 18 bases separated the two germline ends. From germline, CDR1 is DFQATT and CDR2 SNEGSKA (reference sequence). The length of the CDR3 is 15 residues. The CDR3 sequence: CSAKSTLRAHNEQFF. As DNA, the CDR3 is TGCAGTGCTAAGAGCACACTCAGGGCTCACAATGAGCAGTTCTTC.

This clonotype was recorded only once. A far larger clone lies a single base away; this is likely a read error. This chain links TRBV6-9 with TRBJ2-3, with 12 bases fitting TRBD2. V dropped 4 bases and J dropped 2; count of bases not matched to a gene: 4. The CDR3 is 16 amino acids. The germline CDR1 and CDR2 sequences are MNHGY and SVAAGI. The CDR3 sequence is CASSSRLAGDTDTQYF. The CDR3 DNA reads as TGTGCCAGCAGTTCGAGACTAGCGGGAGACACAGATACGCAGTATTTT.